A selection of T cell receptor beta chains follows, all from one sample in a study of blood T cell repertoires in COVID-19. Method: immunoSEQ multiplex PCR; TCRdb's copy keeps in-frame clones and lacks some. The repertoire holds more than 95,000 clones, with around nine tenths as singletons. The specimen was peripheral blood. The receptors here all came from a human donor in a cohort sampled during active COVID-19. CDR3s include the opening cysteine and the closing phenylalanine or tryptophan. The D gene is left open where the match is weak. The size entry is marked missing in some rows and otherwise reads once, few, many or a size class.

V	D	J	size	CDR3	DNA
TRBV10-3	-	TRBJ2-7	-	CAISESAARGSYEQYF	TGTGCCATCAGTGAGTCAGCAGCGAGAGGCTCCTACGAGCAGTACTTC
TRBV4-2	-	TRBJ1-5	-	CASSPTQGSVLPQHF	TGTGCCAGCAGCCCAACCCAGGGGTCGGTTTTGCCCCAGCATTTT
TRBV11-2	-	TRBJ1-1	-	CASSLVVRSGVAFF	TGTGCCAGCAGCTTAGTTGTTCGGAGCGGAGTGGCTTTCTTT
TRBV18	-	TRBJ2-7	few	CASSPPWASYEQYF	TGTGCCAGCTCACCACCTTGGGCGTCCTACGAGCAGTACTTC
TRBV19	TRBD1	TRBJ1-5	-	CASRSFQQGHQPQHF	TGTGCCAGTAGAAGCTTTCAACAGGGGCATCAGCCCCAGCATTTT
TRBV19	-	TRBJ1-1	-	CASSIDIQGEAFF	TGTGCCAGTAGTATAGATATACAGGGTGAAGCTTTCTTT
TRBV2	-	TRBJ1-2	-	CATSTTGNYGYTF	TGTGCCACCTCAACGACCGGGAACTATGGCTACACCTTC
TRBV7-2	TRBD1	TRBJ2-7	-	CASSLADRERGQYF	TGTGCCAGCAGCTTAGCGGACAGGGAGCGTGGGCAGTACTTC
TRBV5-1	TRBD2	TRBJ2-1	-	CASSSRTSGGPHYNEQFF	TGCGCCAGCAGCTCTCGGACTAGCGGGGGACCCCACTACAATGAGCAGTTCTTC
TRBV27	-	TRBJ2-1	-	CASTQVGGQGEQFF	TGTGCCAGCACTCAAGTGGGGGGTCAAGGCGAGCAGTTCTTC
TRBV11-3	-	TRBJ1-3	-	CASSRSGTGNTIYF	TGTGCCAGCAGCCGGTCGGGGACTGGAAACACCATATATTTT
TRBV25-1	-	TRBJ1-2	-	CASSEGAAGNRHYGYTF	TGTGCCAGCAGTGAAGGGGCGGCAGGGAATCGCCACTATGGCTACACCTTC
TRBV28	TRBD2	TRBJ2-7	-	CASSRPSYGTSGIYEQYF	TGTGCCAGCAGCCGGCCTTCATATGGGACTAGCGGGATCTACGAGCAGTACTTC
TRBV11-3	TRBD2	TRBJ2-1	-	CASSAGGVYNEQFF	TGTGCCAGCAGCGCGGGGGGGGTCTACAATGAGCAGTTCTTC
TRBV19	TRBD1	TRBJ1-6	-	CASSTAGTVNSPLHF	TGTGCCAGTAGTACCGCGGGGACAGTCAATTCACCCCTCCACTTT
TRBV6-1	-	TRBJ1-2	-	CASSGVPQVPTLANYGYTF	TGTGCCAGCAGTGGGGTACCCCAGGTCCCAACACTAGCTAACTATGGCTACACCTTC
TRBV4-2	-	TRBJ1-4	-	CASSQDLGANEKLFF	TGTGCCAGCAGCCAAGATTTAGGAGCCAATGAAAAACTGTTTTTT
TRBV7-9	-	TRBJ2-7	-	CASSPRESYEQYF	TGTGCCAGCAGCCCGCGAGAGTCCTACGAGCAGTACTTC
TRBV28	-	TRBJ1-5	-	CASSATTDQPQHF	TGTGCCAGCAGTGCGACGACAGATCAGCCCCAGCATTTT
TRBV7-9	TRBD1	TRBJ2-2	-	CASSLGQGSYTGELFF	TGTGCCAGCAGCTTAGGACAGGGATCATACACCGGGGAGCTGTTTTTT
TRBV5-6	TRBD1	TRBJ1-2	-	CASSLAGTDNGYTF	TGTGCCAGCAGCTTGGCCGGGACAGATAATGGCTACACCTTC
TRBV6-2/TRBV6-3	-	TRBJ1-5	-	CASSYGGRNQPQHF	TGTGCCAGCAGTTACGGAGGTCGGAATCAGCCCCAGCATTTT
TRBV15	-	TRBJ2-1	few	CATSSRTAGREQFF	TGTGCCACCAGCAGCCGGACTGCTGGAAGGGAGCAGTTCTTC
TRBV30	-	TRBJ2-7	-	CAFDRIGRYEQYF	TGTGCCTTTGACAGGATTGGCCGATACGAGCAGTACTTC
TRBV5-1	TRBD1	TRBJ2-7	-	CASSWLQGAGEQYF	TGCGCCAGCAGCTGGCTACAGGGGGCGGGGGAGCAGTACTTC
TRBV11-3	-	TRBJ2-3	-	CASSTSRADTQYF	TGTGCCAGCAGCACTAGCCGTGCAGATACGCAGTATTTT
TRBV19	TRBD2	TRBJ2-7	-	CASSIGTSGSYEQYF	TGTGCCAGTAGTATCGGGACTAGCGGGAGTTACGAGCAGTACTTC
TRBV5-6	-	TRBJ2-5	-	CASSLVGAWETQYF	TGTGCCAGCAGCTTGGTGGGGGCTTGGGAGACCCAGTACTTC
TRBV4-3	-	TRBJ1-5	-	CASSPWAQGFLGVLQPQHF	TGCGCCAGCAGCCCCTGGGCACAGGGTTTTTTGGGTGTGCTTCAGCCCCAGCATTTT
TRBV27	-	TRBJ2-5	-	CASSLSAETQYF	TGTGCCAGCAGTTTATCAGCAGAGACCCAGTACTTC
TRBV27	-	TRBJ1-3	-	CASSDSSGNTIYF	TGTGCCAGCAGTGACAGCTCTGGAAACACCATATATTTT
TRBV4-3	-	TRBJ2-7	-	CASSQEVTGPKGQYF	TGCGCCAGCAGCCAAGAGGTCACAGGACCGAAGGGGCAGTACTTC
TRBV5-1	TRBD2	TRBJ2-2	-	CASSHRTSGGNTGELFF	TGCGCCAGCAGCCACAGGACTAGCGGGGGAAACACCGGGGAGCTGTTTTTT
TRBV11-2	-	TRBJ2-1	-	CASSLTPYNEQFF	TGTGCCAGCAGCTTAACTCCATACAATGAGCAGTTCTTC
TRBV2	-	TRBJ2-1	-	CASSASYNEQFF	TGTGCCAGCAGTGCCAGCTACAATGAGCAGTTCTTC
TRBV9	TRBD2	TRBJ2-4	-	CASSVGLAGGGLAKNIQYF	TGTGCCAGCAGCGTGGGACTAGCGGGCGGCGGATTAGCCAAAAACATTCAGTACTTC